These T cell receptor beta chains were read from a single sample in a study of cytomegalovirus exposure and HLA in healthy donors. The method was immunoSEQ multiplex PCR; TCRdb's version includes in-frame clones alone and lacks a portion of them. Of around 190,000 clones listed, around 82% are singletons. Sequenced sample: PBMCs. The receptors originated from a woman aged 25-40 years in good health and CMV-seronegative. The CDR3 runs from the conserved cysteine through the conserved F or W. A D gene is named only where the DNA matches it firmly. Rows give clone size only sometimes, using once, few, many, or a class for an expanded clone.

V,D,size,J,CDR3,DNA
TRBV13,NA,NA,TRBJ1-2,CASSFGSWGYTF,TGTGCCAGCAGCTTTGGGAGCTGGGGCTACACCTTC
TRBV6-1,NA,NA,TRBJ1-1,CASSEDVMNTEAFF,TGTGCCAGCAGTGAAGATGTCATGAACACTGAAGCTTTCTTT
TRBV6-5,NA,NA,TRBJ1-2,CASGLRGSFYGYTF,TGTGCCAGCGGCTTAAGGGGGTCTTTCTATGGCTACACCTTC
TRBV9,TRBD1,NA,TRBJ2-2,CASSIGQGRTTGELFF,TGTGCCAGCAGCATCGGACAGGGGAGAACAACCGGGGAGCTGTTTTTT
TRBV5-1,TRBD1,NA,TRBJ1-1,CASSAQGGDTEAFF,TGCGCCAGCAGCGCACAGGGGGGGGACACTGAAGCTTTCTTT
TRBV6-6,NA,NA,TRBJ1-2,CASSPDSDYGYTF,TGTGCCAGCAGTCCAGACAGCGACTATGGCTACACCTTC
TRBV2,NA,NA,TRBJ1-1,CASRPPSGLLRTFF,TGTGCCAGCAGGCCCCCTAGCGGGTTGCTGAGGACTTTCTTT
TRBV28,TRBD1,NA,TRBJ1-2,CASSLIPGTGANYGYTF,TGTGCCAGCAGTTTAATACCCGGGACAGGGGCGAACTATGGCTACACCTTC
TRBV15,NA,NA,TRBJ2-5,CATSPWVATQETQYF,TGTGCCACCAGCCCCTGGGTAGCGACTCAAGAGACCCAGTACTTC
TRBV5-1,NA,NA,TRBJ2-1,CASSLIGGGHNEQFF,TGCGCCAGCAGCTTGATAGGCGGGGGCCACAATGAGCAGTTCTTC
TRBV2,TRBD2,NA,TRBJ2-7,CASSSAGGIYEQYF,TGTGCCAGCAGTTCAGCGGGAGGAATCTACGAGCAGTACTTC
TRBV4-1,TRBD2,NA,TRBJ2-7,CASSPLPSGSYEQYF,TGCGCCAGCAGCCCCTTGCCTAGCGGATCCTACGAGCAGTACTTC
TRBV7-8,TRBD2,NA,TRBJ2-7,CASSLDPGTSLIF,TGTGCCAGCAGCTTAGACCCCGGGACTAGCCTCATTTTC
TRBV7-6,TRBD1,NA,TRBJ2-7,CASSSYGTGDSYEQYF,TGTGCCAGCAGCTCATACGGGACAGGTGATTCCTACGAGCAGTACTTC
TRBV29-1,NA,NA,TRBJ2-7,CSVRTVYEQYF,TGCAGCGTGCGGACAGTCTACGAGCAGTACTTC
TRBV18,TRBD1,once,TRBJ2-1,CASSPRDRELEEQFF,TGTGCCAGCTCACCGAGGGACAGGGAGCTTGAAGAGCAGTTCTTC
TRBV7-8,NA,NA,TRBJ1-2,CASSSERRYGYTF,TGTGCCAGCAGCTCCGAGAGAAGATATGGCTACACCTTC
TRBV5-1,TRBD1,NA,TRBJ2-3,CASSSGTGRGTDTQYF,TGCGCCAGCAGCTCGGGGACAGGTCGGGGCACAGATACGCAGTATTTT
TRBV4-2,TRBD1,NA,TRBJ1-5,CASKGTADSNQPQHF,TGTGCCAGCAAAGGGACAGCGGATAGCAATCAGCCCCAGCATTTT
TRBV5-6,TRBD1,NA,TRBJ1-2,CASSSRGQYGYTF,TGTGCCAGCAGCTCCAGGGGGCAGTATGGCTACACCTTC
TRBV18,NA,NA,TRBJ1-1,CASSPRLNQPGITEAFF,TGTGCCAGCTCACCAAGATTAAATCAGCCGGGGATCACTGAAGCTTTCTTT
TRBV6-5,NA,NA,TRBJ1-2,CASRRAGIQIYGYTF,TGTGCCAGCAGAAGGGCGGGGATCCAAATCTATGGCTACACCTTC
TRBV5-1,TRBD1,once,TRBJ1-2,CASSLVGQGDYGYTF,TGCGCCAGCAGCTTGGTAGGACAGGGCGACTATGGCTACACCTTC
TRBV2,NA,NA,TRBJ1-4,CASRGQGLANEKLFF,TGTGCCAGCAGGGGGCAGGGGTTGGCTAATGAAAAACTGTTTTTT
TRBV5-6,NA,NA,TRBJ2-2,CASSLTSNTGELFF,TGTGCCAGCAGCTTAACATCGAACACCGGGGAGCTGTTTTTT
TRBV29-1,TRBD1,NA,TRBJ1-1,CSVDRGPFTEAFF,TGCAGCGTTGACAGGGGGCCTTTCACTGAAGCTTTCTTT
TRBV4-1,TRBD2,NA,TRBJ2-7,CASSPLSVASGKDEQYF,TGCGCCAGCAGCCCGCTCTCAGTGGCTAGCGGGAAAGACGAGCAGTACTTC
TRBV4-1,NA,NA,TRBJ2-5,CASSPIGAGQDRGQYF,TGCGCCAGCAGCCCTATCGGGGCAGGGCAGGACCGGGGGCAGTACTTC
TRBV11-3,NA,once,TRBJ1-1,CASSLNQNNIEAFF,TGTGCCAGCAGCTTAAACCAGAACAATATAGAAGCTTTCTTT
TRBV28,NA,NA,TRBJ1-2,CASSLLGREGYTF,TGTGCCAGCAGTTTATTGGGCCGGGAGGGCTACACCTTC
TRBV5-1,NA,NA,TRBJ2-6,CASSLTQATSGANVLTF,TGCGCCAGCAGCTTGACCCAGGCGACCTCTGGGGCCAACGTCCTGACTTTC
TRBV6-5,NA,NA,TRBJ2-1,CASREQGSYNEQFF,TGTGCCAGCAGGGAACAGGGTTCCTACAATGAGCAGTTCTTC
TRBV6-5,TRBD1,NA,TRBJ2-3,CASSTDRDRADTQYF,TGTGCCAGCAGCACGGACAGGGATCGGGCAGATACGCAGTATTTT
TRBV25-1,NA,NA,TRBJ2-6,CASTGGPQEGSGANVLTF,TGTGCCAGCACCGGTGGGCCGCAGGAGGGCTCTGGGGCCAACGTCCTGACTTTC
TRBV7-8,NA,NA,TRBJ1-2,CASSLSQGYGYTF,TGTGCCAGCAGCCTGAGCCAGGGCTATGGCTACACCTTC